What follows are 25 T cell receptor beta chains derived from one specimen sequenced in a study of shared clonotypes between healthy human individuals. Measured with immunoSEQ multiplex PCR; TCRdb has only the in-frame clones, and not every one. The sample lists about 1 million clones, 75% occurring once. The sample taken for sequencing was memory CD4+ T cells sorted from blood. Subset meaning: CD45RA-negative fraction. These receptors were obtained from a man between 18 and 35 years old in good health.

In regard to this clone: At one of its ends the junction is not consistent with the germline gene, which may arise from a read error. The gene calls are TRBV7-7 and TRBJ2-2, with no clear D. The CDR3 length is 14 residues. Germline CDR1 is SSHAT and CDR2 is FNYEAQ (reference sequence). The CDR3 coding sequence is TGTGCTAGCAGCGTCGATTCGGGCACCGGGGAGCTGTTTTTT. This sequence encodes CASSVDSGTGELFF.

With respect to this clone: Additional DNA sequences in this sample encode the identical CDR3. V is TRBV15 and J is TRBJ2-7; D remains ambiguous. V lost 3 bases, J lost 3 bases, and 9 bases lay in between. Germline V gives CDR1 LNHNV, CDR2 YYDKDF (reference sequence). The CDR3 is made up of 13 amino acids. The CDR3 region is CATSRVRGYEQYF. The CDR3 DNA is TGTGCCACCAGCAGGGTCCGCGGCTACGAGCAGTACTTC.

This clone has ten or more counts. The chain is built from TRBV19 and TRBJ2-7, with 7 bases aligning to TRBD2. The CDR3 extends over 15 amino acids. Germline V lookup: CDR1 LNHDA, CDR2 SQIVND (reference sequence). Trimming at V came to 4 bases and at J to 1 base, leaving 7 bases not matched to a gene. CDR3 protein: CASSRQPSGSYEQYF. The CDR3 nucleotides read TGTGCCAGTAGTAGACAGCCTAGCGGATCCTACGAGCAGTACTTC. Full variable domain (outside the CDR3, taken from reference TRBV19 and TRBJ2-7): DGGITQSPKYLFRKEGQNVTLSCEQNLNHDAMYWYRQDPGQGLRLIYYSQIVNDFQKGDIAEGYSVSREKKESFPLTVTSAQKNPTAFYLCASSRQPSGSYEQYFGPGTRLTVT.

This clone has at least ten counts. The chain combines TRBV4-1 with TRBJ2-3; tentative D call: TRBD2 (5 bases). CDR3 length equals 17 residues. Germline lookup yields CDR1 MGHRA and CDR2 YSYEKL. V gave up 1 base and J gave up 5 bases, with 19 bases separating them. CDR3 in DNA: TGCGCCAGCAGCCAAGGAAGGTATTCTAGCCTGGGAGATACGCAGTATTTT. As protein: CASSQGRYSSLGDTQYF.

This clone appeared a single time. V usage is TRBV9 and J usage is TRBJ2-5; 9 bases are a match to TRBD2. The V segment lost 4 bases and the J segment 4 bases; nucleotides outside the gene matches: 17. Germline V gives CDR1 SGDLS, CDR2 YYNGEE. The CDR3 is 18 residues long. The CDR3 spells CASSPFWESGGRGETQYF. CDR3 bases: TGTGCCAGCAGCCCCTTTTGGGAGAGCGGGGGGCGAGGAGAGACCCAGTACTTC. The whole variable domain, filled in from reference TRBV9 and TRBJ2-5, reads DSGVTQTPKHLITATGQRVTLRCSPRSGDLSVYWYQQSLDQGLQFLIQYYNGEERAKGNILERFSAQQFPDLHSELNLSSLELGDSALYFCASSPFWESGGRGETQYFGPGTRLLVL.

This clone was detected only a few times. The CDR3 sequence is CATGTLNTEAFF. The DNA of the CDR3 is TGTGCCACCGGGACATTGAACACTGAAGCTTTCTTT. The gene calls are TRBV10-3 and TRBJ1-1; a weak D match, TRBD1 (6 bases). The germline gives CDR1 ENHRY, CDR2 SYGVKD. The V gene lost 10 bases and the J gene lost 0 bases, with 9 bases spanning the gap. The CDR3 runs to 12 residues.

The CDR3 loop is CASSFQGATDTQYF. In nucleotides, the CDR3 is TGTGCCAGCAGCTTCCAGGGGGCGACAGATACGCAGTATTTT. V is TRBV11-2 and J is TRBJ2-3; TRBD1 agrees at 8 bases. Trimming took 3 bases from V and 3 from J; bases not matched to a gene: 2. CDR1 SGHAT and CDR2 FQNNGV come from the germline V gene. CDR3 length equals 14 residues.

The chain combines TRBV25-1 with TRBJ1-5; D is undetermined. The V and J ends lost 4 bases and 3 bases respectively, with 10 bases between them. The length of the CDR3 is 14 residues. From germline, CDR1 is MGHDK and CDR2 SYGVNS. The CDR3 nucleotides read TGTGCCAGCAGTGCTACGGGAACCAATCAGCCCCAGCATTTT. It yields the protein CASSATGTNQPQHF.

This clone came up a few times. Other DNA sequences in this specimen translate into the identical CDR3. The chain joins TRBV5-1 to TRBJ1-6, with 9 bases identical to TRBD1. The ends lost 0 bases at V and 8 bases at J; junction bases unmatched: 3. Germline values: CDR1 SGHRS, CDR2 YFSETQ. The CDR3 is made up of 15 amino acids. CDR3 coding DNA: TGCGCCAGCAGCTTGGCAGGACAGGGGTATTCACCCCTCCACTTT. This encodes CASSLAGQGYSPLHF.

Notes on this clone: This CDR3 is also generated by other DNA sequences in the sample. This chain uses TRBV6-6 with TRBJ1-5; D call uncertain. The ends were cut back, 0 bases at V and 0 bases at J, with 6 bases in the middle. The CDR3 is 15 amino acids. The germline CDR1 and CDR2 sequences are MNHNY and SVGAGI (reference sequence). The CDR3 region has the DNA TGTGCCAGCAGTTACTCGCGTGATAGCAATCAGCCCCAGCATTTT. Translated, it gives CASSYSRDSNQPQHF.

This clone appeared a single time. CDR3 loop: CASSPGQERSEQFF. The CDR3, as DNA: TGTGCCAGCTCCCCGGGACAGGAGAGGAGTGAGCAGTTCTTC. This chain uses TRBV6-4 with TRBJ2-1, with TRBD1 matching over 8 bases. The V segment lost 8 bases and the J segment 9 bases; nucleotides outside the gene matches: 12. CDR1 is MRHNA, CDR2 SNTAGT, per germline. CDR3 length equals 14 residues.

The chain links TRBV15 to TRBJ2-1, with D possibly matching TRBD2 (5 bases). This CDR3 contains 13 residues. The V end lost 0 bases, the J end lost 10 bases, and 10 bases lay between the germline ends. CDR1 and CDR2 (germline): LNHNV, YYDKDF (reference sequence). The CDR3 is CATSREAGREQFF. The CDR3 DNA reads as TGTGCCACCAGCAGAGAGGCGGGTAGGGAGCAGTTCTTC.

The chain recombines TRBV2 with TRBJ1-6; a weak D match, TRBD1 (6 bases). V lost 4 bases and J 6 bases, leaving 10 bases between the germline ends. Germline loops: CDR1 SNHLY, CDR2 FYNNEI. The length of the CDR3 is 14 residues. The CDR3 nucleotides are TGTGCCAGCAGTGGACAGGCATCTAATTCACCCCTCCACTTT. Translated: CASSGQASNSPLHF.

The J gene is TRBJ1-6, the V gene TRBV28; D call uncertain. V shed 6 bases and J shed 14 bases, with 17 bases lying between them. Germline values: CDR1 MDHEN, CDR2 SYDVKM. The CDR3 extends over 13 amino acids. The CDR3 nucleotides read TGTGCCAGCAGCCTTGGGAGGGTTTCGGCCCTCCACTTT. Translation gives CASSLGRVSALHF.

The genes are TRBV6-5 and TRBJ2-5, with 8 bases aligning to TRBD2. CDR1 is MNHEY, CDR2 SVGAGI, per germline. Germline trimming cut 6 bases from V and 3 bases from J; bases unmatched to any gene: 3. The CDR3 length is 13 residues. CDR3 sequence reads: CASSRGGKETQYF. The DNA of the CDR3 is TGTGCCAGCAGCCGGGGGGGTAAAGAGACCCAGTACTTC.

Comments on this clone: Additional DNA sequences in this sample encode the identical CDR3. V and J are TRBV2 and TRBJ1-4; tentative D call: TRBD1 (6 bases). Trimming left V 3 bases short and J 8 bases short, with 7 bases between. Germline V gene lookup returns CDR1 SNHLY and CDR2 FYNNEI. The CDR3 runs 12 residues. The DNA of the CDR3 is TGTGCCAGCAGTGACAGGGGCGAAAAACTGTTTTTT. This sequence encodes CASSDRGEKLFF.

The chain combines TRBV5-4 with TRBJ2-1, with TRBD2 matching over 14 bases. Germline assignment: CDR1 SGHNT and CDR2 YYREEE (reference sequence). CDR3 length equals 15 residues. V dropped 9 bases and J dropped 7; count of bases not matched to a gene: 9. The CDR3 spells CAINSGTSGRNEQFF. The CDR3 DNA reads TGTGCCATCAATTCCGGGACTAGCGGGAGAAATGAGCAGTTCTTC.

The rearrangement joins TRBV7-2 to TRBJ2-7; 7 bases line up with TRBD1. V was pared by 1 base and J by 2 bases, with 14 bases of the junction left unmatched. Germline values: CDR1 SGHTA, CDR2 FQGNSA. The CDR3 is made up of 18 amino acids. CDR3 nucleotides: TGTGCCAGCAGCTTAGTTGTCTCGCTGGGACAGAAGACCTACGAGCAGTACTTC. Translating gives CASSLVVSLGQKTYEQYF.

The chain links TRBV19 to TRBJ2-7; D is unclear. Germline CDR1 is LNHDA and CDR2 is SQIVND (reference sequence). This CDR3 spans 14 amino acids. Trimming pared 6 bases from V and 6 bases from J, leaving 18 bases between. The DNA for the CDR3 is TGTGCCAGTAGCCCCCGACGTGGAGTATCCGAGCAGTACTTC. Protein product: CASSPRRGVSEQYF. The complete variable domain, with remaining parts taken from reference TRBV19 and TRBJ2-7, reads DGGITQSPKYLFRKEGQNVTLSCEQNLNHDAMYWYRQDPGQGLRLIYYSQIVNDFQKGDIAEGYSVSREKKESFPLTVTSAQKNPTAFYLCASSPRRGVSEQYFGPGTRLTVT.

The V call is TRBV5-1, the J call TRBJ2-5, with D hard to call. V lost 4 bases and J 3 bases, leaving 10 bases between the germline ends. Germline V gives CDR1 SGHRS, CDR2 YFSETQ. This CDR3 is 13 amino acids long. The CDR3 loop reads CASSPTPKETQYF. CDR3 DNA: TGCGCCAGCAGCCCGACACCGAAAGAGACCCAGTACTTC.

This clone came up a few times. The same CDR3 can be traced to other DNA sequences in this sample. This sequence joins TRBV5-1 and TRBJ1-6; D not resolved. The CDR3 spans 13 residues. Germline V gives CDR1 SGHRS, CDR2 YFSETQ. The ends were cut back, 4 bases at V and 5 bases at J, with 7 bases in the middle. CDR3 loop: CASSRGNNSPLHF. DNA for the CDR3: TGCGCCAGCAGCCGGGGAAATAATTCACCCCTCCACTTT.

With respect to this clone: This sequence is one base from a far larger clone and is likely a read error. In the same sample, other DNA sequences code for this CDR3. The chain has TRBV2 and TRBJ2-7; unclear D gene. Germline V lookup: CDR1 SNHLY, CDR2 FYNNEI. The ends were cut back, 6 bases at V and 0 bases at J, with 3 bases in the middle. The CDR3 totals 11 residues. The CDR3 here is CASSSSYEQYF. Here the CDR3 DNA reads TGTGCCAGCAGCTCCTCCTACGAGCAGTACTTC.

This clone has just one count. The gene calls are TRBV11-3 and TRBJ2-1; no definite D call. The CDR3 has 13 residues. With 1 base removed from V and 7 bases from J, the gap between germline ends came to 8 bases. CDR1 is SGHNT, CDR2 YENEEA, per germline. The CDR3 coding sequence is TGTGCCAGCAGCTTAGGGTCCAATAATGAGCAGTTCTTC. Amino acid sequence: CASSLGSNNEQFF.

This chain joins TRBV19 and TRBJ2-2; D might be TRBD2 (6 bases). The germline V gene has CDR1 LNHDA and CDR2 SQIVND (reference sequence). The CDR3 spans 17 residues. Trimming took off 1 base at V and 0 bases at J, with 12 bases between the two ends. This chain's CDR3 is CASSIGGGLANTGELFF. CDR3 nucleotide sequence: TGTGCCAGTAGTATAGGGGGAGGCCTGGCGAACACCGGGGAGCTGTTTTTT.

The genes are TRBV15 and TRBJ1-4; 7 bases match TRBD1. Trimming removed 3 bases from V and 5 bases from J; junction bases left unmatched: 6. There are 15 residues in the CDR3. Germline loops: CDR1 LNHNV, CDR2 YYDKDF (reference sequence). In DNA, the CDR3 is TGTGCCACCAGCAGCTCCGGGACAGTGAATGAAAAACTGTTTTTT. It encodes CATSSSGTVNEKLFF. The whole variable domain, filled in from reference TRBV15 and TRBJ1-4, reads DAMVIQNPRYQVTQFGKPVTLSCSQTLNHNVMYWYQQKSSQAPKLLFHYYDKDFNNEADTPDNFQSRRPNTSFCFLDIRSPGLGDTAMYLCATSSSGTVNEKLFFGSGTQLSVL.